This entry describes one T cell receptor (beta chain). This sample was taken from a study of shared clonotypes between healthy human individuals. Looking at the study overall: Per-donor plates numbered three CD4 naive, three CD4 memory, two CD8 naive and one CD8 memory.

The study separated CD4+ cells into CD45RA+ naive and CD45RA-negative memory subsets. In the original analysis: Filtering differed since immunoSEQ provided only junctions, with no quality scores. The method was immunoSEQ multiplex PCR; TCRdb's version includes in-frame clones alone and lacks a portion of them. That table is the source of V, J and clone size, and D and trimming were worked out from the DNA. The sample contains millions of clones, about 92% of which appear only once. Trimming pared 1 base from V and 7 bases from J, leaving 8 bases between. This CDR3 has 13 amino acids. The germline V gene encodes CDR1 MGHRA and CDR2 YSYEKL.

The sample consisted of naive CD4+ T cells from PBMCs. The subset: CD45RA+ positively selected. This sequence originates from a man aged 18-30 years in good health. Some clones in this sample may be carry-over from other donors' samples. The chain combines TRBV4-1 with TRBJ1-5; D gene ambiguous. In DNA, the CDR3 is TGCGCCAGCAGCCAAGGTCTAGGGCAGCCCCAGCATTTT. Protein sequence: CASSQGLGQPQHF.